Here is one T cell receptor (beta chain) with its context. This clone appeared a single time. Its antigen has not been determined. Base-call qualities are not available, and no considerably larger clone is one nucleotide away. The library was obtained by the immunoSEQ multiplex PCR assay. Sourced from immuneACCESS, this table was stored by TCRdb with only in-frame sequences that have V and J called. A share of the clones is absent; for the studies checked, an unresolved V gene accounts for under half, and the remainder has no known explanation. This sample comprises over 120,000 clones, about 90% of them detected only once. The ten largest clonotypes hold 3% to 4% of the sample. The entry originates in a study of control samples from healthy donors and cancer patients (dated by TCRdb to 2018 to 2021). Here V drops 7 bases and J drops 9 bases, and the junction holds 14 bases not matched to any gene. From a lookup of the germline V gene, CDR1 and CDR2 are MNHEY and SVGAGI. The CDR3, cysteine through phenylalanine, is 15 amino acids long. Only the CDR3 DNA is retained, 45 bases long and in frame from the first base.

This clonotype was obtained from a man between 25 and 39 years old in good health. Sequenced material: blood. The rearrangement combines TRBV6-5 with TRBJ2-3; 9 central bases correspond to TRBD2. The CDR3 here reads CASISGGGGAGTQYF. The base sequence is TGTGCCAGCATCTCGGGCGGCGGGGGGGCCGGGACGCAGTATTTT.